Below are 20 T cell receptor beta chains sequenced from a single sample in a study of T cell clones after liver transplantation. The method was immunoSEQ multiplex PCR; TCRdb's version includes in-frame clones alone and lacks a portion of them. The table has tens of thousands of clones, about four fifths seen once. The source material was CD4+ T cells from blood, sampled before liver transplant. These receptors all stem from a human donor who received a liver transplant.

The chain has TRBV4-3 and TRBJ2-3; tentatively, D is TRBD1 (5 bases). Per the germline V gene, CDR1 is LGHNA and CDR2 is YSLEER. The CDR3 spans 17 residues. Trimming removed 3 bases at V and 3 bases at J, with 19 bases between. This CDR3 is CASSQLSPSQGTDTQYF. As DNA, the CDR3 is TGCGCCAGCAGCCAGCTCTCTCCATCTCAGGGAACAGATACGCAGTATTTT.

The chain has TRBV29-1 and TRBJ2-3; D call uncertain. The germline CDR1 and CDR2 sequences are SQVTM and ANQGSEA. The CDR3 is 9 amino acids. CDR3 nucleotide sequence: TGCAGACCCCCAGATACGCAGTATTTT. Translating it yields CRPPDTQYF.

V is TRBV5-1 and J is TRBJ1-2; D not certain. The germline V gene has CDR1 SGHRS and CDR2 YFSETQ. V lost 0 bases and J lost 6, with 6 bases in between. CDR3 size: 12 residues. DNA of the CDR3: TGCGCCAGCAGCTTGGGTCGGGATGGCTACACCTTC. Protein: CASSLGRDGYTF.

This chain connects TRBV6-1 to TRBJ2-1, with D uncertain. Between the trimmed V and J ends, which lost 2 bases and 4 bases, there was a span of 9 bases. CDR3 size: 14 residues. Germline V gene sequence: CDR1 MNHNS, CDR2 SASEGT. In nucleotides, the CDR3 is TGTGCCAGCAGTGAAATGGACGGATACAATGAGCAGTTCTTC. It specifies CASSEMDGYNEQFF.

J is TRBJ1-2 and V is TRBV18, with 7 bases lining up with TRBD1. With V trimmed by 4 bases and J by 8 bases, 10 bases remained unmatched. This CDR3 is built from 14 residues. Germline values: CDR1 KGHSH, CDR2 LQKENI. Here the CDR3 DNA reads TGTGCCAGCTCACAGCGGGGACAGACAACCGGCTACACCTTC. Encoded protein: CASSQRGQTTGYTF.

The rearrangement links TRBV7-3 to TRBJ2-1; the D gene is possibly TRBD1 (5 bases). The CDR3 consists of 16 residues. V was shortened by 5 bases and J by 5 bases, with 19 bases between the two germline ends. Germline V gene data show CDR1 as SGHTA and CDR2 as FQGTGA. The CDR3 protein is CASSPRRVAGNNEQFF. Here the CDR3 DNA reads TGTGCCAGCAGCCCTCGCAGGGTCGCTGGCAACAATGAGCAGTTCTTC.

The chain employs TRBV28 and TRBJ1-5; D call uncertain. Germline CDR1 and CDR2: MDHEN and SYDVKM. The CDR3 has 10 residues. V was trimmed by 3 bases and J by 8 bases, leaving 2 bases between them. The CDR3 spells CASSFEPQHF. CDR3 sequence (DNA): TGTGCCAGCAGTTTCGAGCCCCAGCATTTT. The full variable domain, rest sourced from reference TRBV28 and TRBJ1-5, is DVKVTQSSRYLVKRTGEKVFLECVQDMDHENMFWYRQDPGLGLRLIYFSYDVKMKEKGDIPEGYSVSREKKERFSLILESASTNQTSMYLCASSFEPQHFGDGTRLSIL.

The chain employs TRBV5-1 and TRBJ2-5; 7 bases align to TRBD2. CDR3 length: 14 residues. Per the germline V gene, CDR1 is SGHRS and CDR2 is YFSETQ. Losses at the gene ends were 4 bases for V and 1 base for J; bases not matched to a gene: 4. This chain's CDR3 is CASSTQRGQETQYF. Here the CDR3 DNA reads TGCGCCAGCAGCACACAGCGGGGCCAAGAGACCCAGTACTTC.

The chain employs TRBV27 and TRBJ2-2, with unresolved D. The V end was cut by 4 bases, the J end by 4 bases, with 13 bases between. The CDR3 contains 15 residues. The germline V gene encodes CDR1 MNHEY and CDR2 SMNVEV (reference sequence). The CDR3 region has the DNA TGTGCCAGCAGTTCAACCTCACACATCACCGGGGAGCTGTTTTTT. It yields the protein CASSSTSHITGELFF.

V gene TRBV5-1 combines with J gene TRBJ2-1, with a weak D call TRBD2 (5 bases). This CDR3 contains 15 residues. Germline values: CDR1 SGHRS, CDR2 YFSETQ. V was trimmed by 0 bases and J by 7 bases, leaving 14 bases between them. CDR3 DNA: TGCGCCAGCAGCTTGGGGAGCGGCGGGTGGAATGAGCAGTTCTTC. Its protein is CASSLGSGGWNEQFF.

V usage is TRBV18 and J usage is TRBJ2-4; 8 bases are shared with TRBD1. CDR3 length: 15 residues. Germline CDR1 and CDR2: KGHSH and LQKENI. V dropped 6 bases and J dropped 2; count of bases not matched to a gene: 6. The CDR3: CASSAAGGTKNIQYF. DNA for the CDR3: TGTGCCAGCTCGGCCGCAGGGGGCACCAAAAACATTCAGTACTTC.

The chain uses TRBV18 and TRBJ2-1; the D gene is possibly TRBD2 (6 bases). The CDR3 runs to 15 residues. Deletions cut 3 bases from V and 5 bases from J, with 14 bases between. Germline V CDR1 and CDR2: KGHSH, LQKENI. The CDR3 nucleotides are TGTGCCAGCTCACCTTCCCAGCGGGCCAACAATGAGCAGTTCTTC. Translating gives CASSPSQRANNEQFF.

The chain links TRBV18 to TRBJ2-7; the D gene is possibly TRBD1 (5 bases). Germline V gives CDR1 KGHSH, CDR2 LQKENI. The V end lost 3 bases, the J end lost 6 bases, and 12 bases lay between the germline ends. This CDR3 is built from 13 residues. CDR3 protein: CASSPGRRGEQYF. Here the CDR3 DNA reads TGTGCCAGCTCACCCGGCCGAAGGGGCGAGCAGTACTTC. Filled out from reference TRBV18 and TRBJ2-7, the complete variable domain reads NAGVMQNPRHLVRRRGQEARLRCSPMKGHSHVYWYRQLPEEGLKFMVYLQKENIIDESGMPKERFSAEFPKEGPSILRIQQVVRGDSAAYFCASSPGRRGEQYFGPGTRLTVT.

This sequence joins TRBV9 and TRBJ2-1, with TRBD2 matching 7 bases. The V gene end was trimmed by 0 bases and the J gene end by 7 bases; junction bases not matched to a gene: 13. The germline V gene has CDR1 SGDLS and CDR2 YYNGEE. This CDR3 is built from 17 residues. CDR3 in DNA: TGTGCCAGCAGCGTAGGACAAGGGAGGGCCTCGGGGAATGAGCAGTTCTTC. This codes for CASSVGQGRASGNEQFF.

The chain joins TRBV7-8 to TRBJ2-2; D call uncertain. V was clipped by 3 bases and J by 6 bases, with 14 bases between them. This CDR3 has 15 residues. Germline V CDR1 and CDR2: SGHVS, FQNEAQ. The DNA for the CDR3 is TGTGCCAGCAGCTTTAACTCCCCGGTGGCCGGGGAGCTGTTTTTT. As protein: CASSFNSPVAGELFF.

Many counts were recorded for this clone. The V call is TRBV7-3, the J call TRBJ2-3; tentative D call: TRBD2 (5 bases). Trimming pared 2 bases from V and 2 bases from J, leaving 5 bases between. The CDR3 has 13 residues. CDR1 and CDR2 (germline): SGHTA, FQGTGA. This CDR3 reads CASSLDYTDTQYF. The DNA of the CDR3 is TGTGCCAGCAGCTTAGACTACACAGATACGCAGTATTTT. The full variable domain, with the rest looked up from reference TRBV7-3 and TRBJ2-3, is GAGVSQTPSNKVTEKGKYVELRCDPISGHTALYWYRQSLGQGPEFLIYFQGTGAADDSGLPNDRFFAVRPEGSVSTLKIQRTERGDSAVYLCASSLDYTDTQYFGPGTRLTVL.

This clone was seen only once. V usage is TRBV28 and J usage is TRBJ2-3, with D possibly TRBD2 on 6 matching bases. Trimming cost V 3 bases and J 5 bases, with 12 bases left between them. In germline, CDR1 is MDHEN, CDR2 SYDVKM. This CDR3 has 14 amino acids. The DNA for the CDR3 is TGTGCCAGCAGTTTCCGGGGGTTTGAAGATACGCAGTATTTT. This sequence encodes CASSFRGFEDTQYF. The full variable domain, with the rest looked up from reference TRBV28 and TRBJ2-3, is DVKVTQSSRYLVKRTGEKVFLECVQDMDHENMFWYRQDPGLGLRLIYFSYDVKMKEKGDIPEGYSVSREKKERFSLILESASTNQTSMYLCASSFRGFEDTQYFGPGTRLTVL.

The chain carries TRBV14 and TRBJ1-1; 8 nucleotides match TRBD1. The CDR3 runs to 15 residues. In germline, CDR1 is SGHDN, CDR2 FVKESK. After removal of 3 bases from V and 3 bases from J, the junction contained 6 bases not matched to a gene. As DNA, the CDR3 is TGTGCCAGCAGCCAGACAGGGGAATCAGACACTGAAGCTTTCTTT. Encoded protein: CASSQTGESDTEAFF.

On this clone itself: Other DNA sequences in the sample encode the same CDR3. The chain carries TRBV7-2 and TRBJ2-3; 10 bases are shared with TRBD2. CDR3 length: 16 residues. The germline CDR1 and CDR2 sequences are SGHTA and FQGNSA. Trimming took 6 bases from V and 3 from J; bases not matched to a gene: 9. The CDR3 DNA reads TGTGCCAGCAGTTTCCTTAGCGGGGGGCGGACAGATACGCAGTATTTT. It specifies CASSFLSGGRTDTQYF.

In its sample, this clone was seen once. The chain recombines TRBV4-1 with TRBJ1-4, with D tentatively TRBD1 (6 bases). The germline V and J ends were trimmed by 4 bases and 5 bases, with 17 bases remaining between them. Germline loops: CDR1 MGHRA, CDR2 YSYEKL. The CDR3 sequence is 16 residues long. The CDR3 DNA sequence: TGCGCCAGCAGCCGGGGGCGCCTGGAGGTGAATGAAAAACTGTTTTTT. Translated, it gives CASSRGRLEVNEKLFF.